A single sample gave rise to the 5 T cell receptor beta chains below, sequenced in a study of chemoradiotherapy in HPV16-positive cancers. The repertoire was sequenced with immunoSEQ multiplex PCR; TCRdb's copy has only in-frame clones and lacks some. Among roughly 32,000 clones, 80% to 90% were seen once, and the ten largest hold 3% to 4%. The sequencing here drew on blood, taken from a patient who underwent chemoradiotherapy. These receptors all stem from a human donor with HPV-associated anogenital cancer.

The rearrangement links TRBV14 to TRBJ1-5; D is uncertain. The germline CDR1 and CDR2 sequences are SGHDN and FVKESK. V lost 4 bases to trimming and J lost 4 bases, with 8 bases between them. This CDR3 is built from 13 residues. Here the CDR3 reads CASSLTVNQPQHF. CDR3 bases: TGTGCCAGCAGCCTAACTGTTAATCAGCCCCAGCATTTT. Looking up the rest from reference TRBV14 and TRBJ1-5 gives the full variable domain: EAGVTQFPSHSVIEKGQTVTLRCDPISGHDNLYWYRRVMGKEIKFLLHFVKESKQDESGMPNNRFLAERTGGTYSTLKVQPAELEDSGVYFCASSLTVNQPQHFGDGTRLSIL.

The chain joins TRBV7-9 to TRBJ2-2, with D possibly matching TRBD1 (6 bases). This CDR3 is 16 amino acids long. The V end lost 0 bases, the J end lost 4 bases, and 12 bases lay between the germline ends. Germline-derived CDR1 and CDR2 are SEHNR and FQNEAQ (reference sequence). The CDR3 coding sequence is TGTGCCAGCAGCTTAGCCGCCGGACAGTCCACCGGGGAGCTGTTTTTT. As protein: CASSLAAGQSTGELFF.

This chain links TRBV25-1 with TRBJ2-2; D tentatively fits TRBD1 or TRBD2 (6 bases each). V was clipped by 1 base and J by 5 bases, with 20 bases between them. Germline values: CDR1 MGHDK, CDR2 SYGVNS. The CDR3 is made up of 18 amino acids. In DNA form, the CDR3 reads TGTGCCAGCAGTGAATCCGTTGGGGGGCGAGAAAGGACCGGGGAGCTGTTTTTT. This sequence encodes CASSESVGGRERTGELFF.

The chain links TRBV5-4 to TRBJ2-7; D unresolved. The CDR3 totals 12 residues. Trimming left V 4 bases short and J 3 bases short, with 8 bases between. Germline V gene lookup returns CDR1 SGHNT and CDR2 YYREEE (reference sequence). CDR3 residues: CASSLDNYEQYF. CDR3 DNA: TGTGCCAGCAGCCTTGACAACTACGAGCAGTACTTC.

The CDR3: CASSLSQGGYNSPLHF. CDR3 in DNA: TGCGCCAGCAGCTTGAGCCAGGGTGGCTATAATTCACCCCTCCACTTT. The chain carries TRBV5-1 and TRBJ1-6, with D possibly matching TRBD1 (5 bases). CDR3 length: 16 amino acids. Germline V CDR1 and CDR2: SGHRS, YFSETQ. Trimming stripped 1 base from V and 3 bases from J, with 11 bases between.